This T cell receptor beta chain appears in the sequencing data of a study of T cell changes during pregnancy in multiple sclerosis. TCRdb keeps only in-frame clones here, not all; method: immunoSEQ multiplex PCR. The table shows just over 60,000 clones, with over 80% occurring only once. V was shortened by 8 bases and J by 7 bases, with 20 bases between the two germline ends. CDR3 length: 14 amino acids. Germline lookup yields CDR1 SNHLY and CDR2 FYNNEI. The V call is TRBV2, the J call TRBJ1-2, with D possibly TRBD1 on 6 matching bases. The sample here was peripheral blood, taken in the second trimester of pregnancy. This sequence was found in a female donor in good health, enrolled as a control in a pregnancy study. CDR3 nucleotides: TGTGCCAGCTTGAAACCAGGGGATTCGGGTGGCTACACCTTC. It encodes CASLKPGDSGGYTF.